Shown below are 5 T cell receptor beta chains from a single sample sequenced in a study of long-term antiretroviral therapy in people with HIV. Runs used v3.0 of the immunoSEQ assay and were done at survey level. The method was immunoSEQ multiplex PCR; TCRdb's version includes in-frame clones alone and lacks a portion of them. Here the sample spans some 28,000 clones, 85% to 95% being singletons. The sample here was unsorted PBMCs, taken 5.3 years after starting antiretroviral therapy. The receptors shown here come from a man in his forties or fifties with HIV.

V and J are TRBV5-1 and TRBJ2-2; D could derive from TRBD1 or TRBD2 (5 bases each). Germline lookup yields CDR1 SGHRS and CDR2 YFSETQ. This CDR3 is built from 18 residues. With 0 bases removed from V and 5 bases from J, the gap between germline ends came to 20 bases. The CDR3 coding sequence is TGCGCCAGCAGCTTGGTAGGCTCTGCAACGAGGGGTACCGGGGAGCTGTTTTTT. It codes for CASSLVGSATRGTGELFF.

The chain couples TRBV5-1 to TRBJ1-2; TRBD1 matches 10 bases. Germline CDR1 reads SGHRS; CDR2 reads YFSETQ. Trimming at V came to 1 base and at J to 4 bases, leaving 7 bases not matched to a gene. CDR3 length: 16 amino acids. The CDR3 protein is CASSLQPGQGFYGYTF. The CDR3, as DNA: TGCGCCAGCAGCTTGCAACCGGGACAGGGGTTCTATGGCTACACCTTC. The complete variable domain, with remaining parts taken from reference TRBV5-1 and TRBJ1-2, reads KAGVTQTPRYLIKTRGQQVTLSCSPISGHRSVSWYQQTPGQGLQFLFEYFSETQRNKGNFPGRFSGRQFSNSRSEMNVSTLELGDSALYLCASSLQPGQGFYGYTFGSGTRLTVV.

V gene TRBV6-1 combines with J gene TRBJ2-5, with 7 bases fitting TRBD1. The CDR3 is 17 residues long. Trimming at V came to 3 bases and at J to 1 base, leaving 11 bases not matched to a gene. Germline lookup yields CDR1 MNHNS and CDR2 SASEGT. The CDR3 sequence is CASSERLSGQPQETQYF. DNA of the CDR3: TGTGCCAGCAGTGAGAGACTCTCGGGACAGCCCCAAGAGACCCAGTACTTC.

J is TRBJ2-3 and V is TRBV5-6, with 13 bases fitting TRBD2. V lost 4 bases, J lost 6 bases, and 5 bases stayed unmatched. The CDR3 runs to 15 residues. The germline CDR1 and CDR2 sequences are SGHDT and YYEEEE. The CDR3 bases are TGTGCCAGCAGCCTAACTAGCGGGGGGGCGGATACGCAGTATTTT. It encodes CASSLTSGGADTQYF.

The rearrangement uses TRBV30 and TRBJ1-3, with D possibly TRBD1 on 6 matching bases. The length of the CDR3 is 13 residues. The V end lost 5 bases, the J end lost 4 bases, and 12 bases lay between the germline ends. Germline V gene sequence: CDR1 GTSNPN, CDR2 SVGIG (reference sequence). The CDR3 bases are TGTGCCTGGCATACAGGGCGGGGAAACACCATATATTTT. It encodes CAWHTGRGNTIYF.